A single sample is the source of the 9 T cell receptor beta chains below, sequenced in a study of cytomegalovirus exposure and HLA in healthy donors. 13 Jbeta primers and 60 Vbeta primers were used for the PCR. TCRdb's table, derived via immunoSEQ multiplex PCR, lists solely in-frame clones and lacks some. The repertoire includes 150,000 or so clones, approximately 84% of them detected once, and 7% sits in the top ten. The sequenced sample was PBMCs. These receptors were taken from a woman aged 40 to 50 in good health and CMV-seropositive.

This chain uses TRBV7-2 with TRBJ1-5; maybe TRBD1 (6 bases). The CDR3 length is 16 residues. V lost 5 bases and J 0 bases, leaving 14 bases between the germline ends. The germline CDR1 and CDR2 sequences are SGHTA and FQGNSA. The CDR3 DNA follows: TGTGCCAGCAGCCGGGACACCTCCTATAGCAATCAGCCCCAGCATTTT. Encoded protein: CASSRDTSYSNQPQHF.

The chain couples TRBV5-6 to TRBJ2-7; tentatively, D is TRBD1 (6 bases). The CDR3 totals 13 residues. The germline V gene encodes CDR1 SGHDT and CDR2 YYEEEE. V gave up 1 base and J gave up 2 bases, with 7 bases separating them. The CDR3 nucleotides are TGTGCCAGCAGCTTGTCAGGGGCCTACGAGCAGTACTTC. Amino acid sequence: CASSLSGAYEQYF.

This clone was counted a single time. This chain links TRBV7-2 with TRBJ2-5, with TRBD2 matching over 8 bases. CDR1 is SGHTA and CDR2 is FQGNSA in the germline V gene. The length of the CDR3 is 16 residues. V was clipped by 0 bases and J by 2 bases; unmatched bases: 5. The CDR3 coding sequence is TGTGCCAGCAGCTTAGCGGGCGGGGGGCCTCAAGAGACCCAGTACTTC. Its translation is CASSLAGGGPQETQYF.

The chain employs TRBV30 and TRBJ2-6; TRBD1 might be the D (5 bases). Germline CDR1 reads GTSNPN; CDR2 reads SVGIG (reference sequence). CDR3 length equals 16 residues. Trimming cost V 0 bases and J 2 bases, with 11 bases left between them. The CDR3 DNA is TGTGCCTGGAGTGTGGCGTCCAGGGCTGGGGCCAACGTCCTGACTTTC. Translation: CAWSVASRAGANVLTF.

The chain couples TRBV30 to TRBJ2-7, with 7 nucleotides matching TRBD1. Trimming cost V 3 bases and J 0 bases; bases outside gene matches: 17. The CDR3 is 18 residues long. CDR1 GTSNPN and CDR2 SVGIG come from the germline V gene (reference sequence). In DNA form, the CDR3 reads TGTGCCTGGAGCGCTACACCAACGACAGGGCGATCCTCCTACGAGCAGTACTTC. The encoded protein is CAWSATPTTGRSSYEQYF.

The chain links TRBV28 to TRBJ1-4; tentative D call: TRBD1 (5 bases). V shed 5 bases and J shed 7 bases, with 11 bases lying between them. This CDR3 is 13 amino acids long. Germline lookup yields CDR1 MDHEN and CDR2 SYDVKM. For the CDR3, the DNA is TGTGCCAGCAGTCTCGGAGGGACTGAAAAACTGTTTTTT. It encodes CASSLGGTEKLFF.

This clone was seen more than once but under ten times. CDR3 bases: TGCGCCAGCAGCTTCGGCGGAGAGCGGGGGCTCCCAGTGGATACGCAGTATTTT. It codes for CASSFGGERGLPVDTQYF. The chain joins TRBV5-1 to TRBJ2-3; TRBD2 agrees at 8 bases. The germline V gene has CDR1 SGHRS and CDR2 YFSETQ. The CDR3 consists of 18 residues. V shed 2 bases, J shed 6 bases, and the junction held 17 bases outside the gene matches.

The chain carries TRBV19 and TRBJ1-1; D is possibly TRBD1 (6 bases). Germline CDR1 LNHDA, CDR2 SQIVND (reference sequence). Trimming stripped 4 bases from V and 2 bases from J, with 14 bases between. The CDR3 has 15 residues. The CDR3 sequence is CASSTTGTLNTEAFF. The CDR3 region has the DNA TGTGCCAGTAGTACGACCGGGACACTAAACACTGAAGCTTTCTTT.

The genes are TRBV2 and TRBJ1-1, with D possibly matching TRBD1 (6 bases). Germline V CDR1 and CDR2: SNHLY, FYNNEI. The CDR3 contains 13 residues. V lost 4 bases, J lost 3 bases, and 9 bases lay in between. The CDR3 nucleotides are TGTGCCAGCAGTGTTGAGGGGGACACTGAAGCTTTCTTT. The encoded protein is CASSVEGDTEAFF.